This T cell receptor (beta chain) was recovered during a study of T cell changes during pregnancy in multiple sclerosis (dated by TCRdb to the late 2010s). Regarding the study in general: The study looked at changes in the T cell repertoire across pregnancy in women with multiple sclerosis.

This clone appeared once. It lacks a known antigen. Base-call qualities are not available, and no considerably larger clone is one nucleotide away. Libraries were made using the immunoSEQ multiplex PCR assay. The clones in this table, taken by TCRdb from immuneACCESS, are in-frame only. Not every clone is retained; where verified, under half of the shortfall comes from an unresolved V gene, and the cause of the rest is unknown. This sample is represented by tens of thousands of clones; over 85% of them were singletons. Just under 2% of the sample is in the top ten clones. After removal of 2 bases from V and 5 bases from J, the junction retains 6 bases not matched to a gene. The CDR3 has 16 amino acids, counting the end cysteine and phenylalanine. The CDR3 DNA has 48 bases and is translated from base 1. According to the germline V gene, CDR1 reads SGDLS and CDR2 reads YYNGEE.

The TCR comes from a female donor with multiple sclerosis, enrolled in a pregnancy study. This sequence uses TRBV9 and TRBJ2-1, and TRBD2 aligns with 11 junction nucleotides. This specimen was peripheral blood, taken in the second trimester of pregnancy. CDR3 reads: CASSVRGLAANNEQFF. The DNA sequence is as follows: TGTGCCAGCAGCGTCCGGGGACTAGCGGCCAACAATGAGCAGTTCTTC.